This T cell receptor (beta chain) was recorded in a study of blood T cells in healthy people across ages. Study-level points and caveats: The study lacked donor CMV status, which possibly confounded expanded clonotype changes.

Details on this clonotype: Its antigen remains unknown.

V was pared by 3 bases and J by 2 bases, with 8 bases between. In germline, CDR1 is SNHLY, CDR2 FYNNEI. The CDR3 sequence is 13 residues long. Next came a second PCR, run for roughly 7 to 12 cycles, which used a sample-barcoded 5' primer along with a J-beta primer mix. TCRdb re-called the 5' RACE reads through MiXCR, storing one row per CDR3 protein. The table lists 1.5 million to 2 million distinct CDR3 sequences, around 35% of them singletons, with 11% in the top ten. The source is a woman in her 30s in good health. The source material was blood. The genes are TRBV2 and TRBJ2-7; D is ambiguous. CDR3 loop: CASSEWQAYEQYF. CDR3 DNA sequence: TGTGCCAGCAGTGAGTGGCAAGCCTACGAGCAGTACTTC.